This note documents a single TCR beta chain sequence. Its antigen is unknown. MiXCR, applied by TCRdb to the 5' RACE reads, yields one record per CDR3 protein. The sample carries approximately 590,000 distinct CDR3 sequences, around 9.6% recorded once. The data belong to a study of identical twins. Study-wide results and caveats: Abundant beta clonotypes from cord blood had fewer insertions, unlike memory repertoires, which showed none. When twins shared out-of-frame alpha sequences, those sequences had excess low generation probability. Potential partial confounding of zero-insertion analyses by invariant MAIT and iNKT cells was noted.

CDR3 length: 12 residues. V dropped 7 bases and J dropped 11; count of bases not matched to a gene: 7. This sample was shared with a second study, whose subject was yellow fever vaccine responses in identical twins.

The J gene is TRBJ1-4, the V gene TRBV12-3 or TRBV12-4, with 7 bases aligning to TRBD1. This receptor was identified in a woman under 30 in good health. The sequenced sample consisted of PBMCs. The CDR3 loop is CASNFQGGKLFF. The CDR3 nucleotides read TGTGCCAGCAACTTTCAGGGGGGGAAACTGTTTTTT.